This T cell receptor beta chain was documented in a study of a mutant IDH1 vaccine in newly diagnosed glioma. Background on the study: The treated population exhibited a male proportion of about 60%, a female proportion of roughly 38%, and a mean age of approximately 42 years.

TCRdb's table, derived via immunoSEQ multiplex PCR, lists solely in-frame clones and lacks some. In the table there are 45,000 to 65,000 clones, approximately 79% of which are singletons. Time point in this sample: week 5, during vaccination. Doses of 300 ug of mutant IDH1 20-mer peptide were given with topical imiquimod. Study-wide points: Vaccine-induced immune responses were detected in 93.3% of patients.

Trimming took 7 bases from V and 0 from J, leaving 6 bases between them. CDR1 LNHDA and CDR2 SQIVND come from the germline V gene (reference sequence). This CDR3 is 12 amino acids long. As to this clone: Its antigen is not identified.

The sequencing here drew on PBMCs, taken from a glioma patient whose treatment included an IDH1 peptide vaccine. J is TRBJ1-1 and V is TRBV19, with D uncertain. The origin of this receptor is a young woman with glioma. Some clones in this sample may be carry-over from other donors' samples. Here the CDR3 reads CASTDMNTEAFF. The CDR3 DNA reads as TGTGCCAGTACCGACATGAACACTGAAGCTTTCTTT.